These 21 T cell receptor beta chains were sequenced from one sample in a study of T-cell memory formation after mild COVID-19. Each CDR3 protein is one row after TCRdb ran MiXCR on the 5' RACE reads. The data hold 250,000 to 300,000 distinct CDR3 sequences, with over 15% observed a single time. Sequenced input: PBMCs or a T cell subset sorted from them (not recorded which). The receptors originated from a man aged 18 to 29 who had mild COVID-19 (a few samples of this study predate the infection). Cell type and time point are not known.

J is TRBJ1-1 and V is TRBV18; the match to TRBD1 covers 7 bases. Losses at the gene ends were 6 bases for V and 4 bases for J; bases not matched to a gene: 8. Germline V gene sequence: CDR1 KGHSH, CDR2 LQKENI. The CDR3 runs to 14 residues. This chain's CDR3 is CASSSGQTITEAFF. The CDR3 DNA reads TGTGCCAGCTCGTCGGGACAGACTATCACTGAAGCTTTCTTT.

This clonotype was detected only a few times. The V call is TRBV29-1, the J call TRBJ2-1; a weak D match, TRBD1 (6 bases). This CDR3 is built from 14 residues. CDR1 SQVTM and CDR2 ANQGSEA come from the germline V gene. The ends were cut back, 4 bases at V and 1 base at J, with 11 bases in the middle. This CDR3 is CSVVGGLSYNEQFF. CDR3 DNA: TGCAGCGTTGTAGGGGGTCTTTCCTACAATGAGCAGTTCTTC.

The chain combines TRBV29-1 with TRBJ1-4; TRBD1 matches at 9 bases. The ends lost 3 bases at V and 8 bases at J; junction bases unmatched: 4. Germline CDR1 and CDR2: SQVTM and ANQGSEA. The length of the CDR3 is 13 residues. The DNA of the CDR3 is TGCAGCGTTGAGGACAGGGGAGGCGAAAAACTGTTTTTT. The encoded protein is CSVEDRGGEKLFF.

This clonotype was detected a few times. The chain combines TRBV12-3 or TRBV12-4 with TRBJ2-4; 8 bases match TRBD1. The CDR3 runs to 15 residues. After removal of 3 bases from V and 3 bases from J, the junction contained 4 bases not matched to a gene. The chain's CDR3 is CASSFGQGGKNIQYF. In DNA, the CDR3 is TGTGCCAGCAGTTTTGGACAGGGCGGCAAAAACATTCAGTACTTC.

The chain links TRBV7-9 to TRBJ2-3; D not resolved. V was clipped by 1 base and J by 2 bases, with 19 bases between them. Germline CDR1 reads SEHNR; CDR2 reads FQNEAQ (reference sequence). The CDR3 has 18 residues. As DNA, the CDR3 is TGTGCCAGCAGCTTAGGTTCACAGTCCCGAAGTACCACAGATACGCAGTATTTT. Amino acid sequence: CASSLGSQSRSTTDTQYF. Variable domain in full (rest from reference TRBV7-9 and TRBJ2-3): DTGVSQNPRHKITKRGQNVTFRCDPISEHNRLYWYRQTLGQGPEFLTYFQNEAQLEKSRLLSDRFSAERPKGSFSTLEIQRTEQGDSAMYLCASSLGSQSRSTTDTQYFGPGTRLTVL.

This chain connects TRBV7-3 to TRBJ2-1, with D tentatively TRBD1 or TRBD2 (6 bases each). The V gene lost 5 bases and the J gene lost 10 bases, with 15 bases spanning the gap. The germline gives CDR1 SGHTA, CDR2 FQGTGA. This CDR3 region has 13 residues. CDR3 nucleotides: TGTGCCAGCAGCCCCGCCGTCGGGGGCGAGCAGTTCTTC. Its translation: CASSPAVGGEQFF.

The chain recombines TRBV12-3 or TRBV12-4 with TRBJ2-6; 9 nucleotides match TRBD1. J gave up 3 bases and V 2 bases, and 8 bases lay outside the gene matches. This CDR3 has 18 amino acids. CDR3 amino acids: CASSLTPRDRVGANVLTF. In DNA, the CDR3 is TGTGCCAGCAGTTTAACCCCAAGGGACAGGGTTGGGGCCAACGTCCTGACTTTC.

The chain recombines TRBV4-2 with TRBJ2-7, with D possibly matching TRBD1 (6 bases). This CDR3 is 14 amino acids long. Deletions cut 1 base from V and 2 bases from J, with 9 bases between. CDR1 is LGHNA and CDR2 is YNFKEQ in the germline V gene. In DNA form, the CDR3 reads TGTGCCAGCAGCCAAGGGACAGTTACCTACGAGCAGTACTTC. It translates to CASSQGTVTYEQYF.

Ten or more counts support this clonotype. The chain combines TRBV20-1 with TRBJ2-5, with TRBD2 matching over 12 bases. The CDR3 extends over 15 amino acids. The ends lost 3 bases at V and 1 base at J; junction bases unmatched: 3. Germline V CDR1 and CDR2: DFQATT, SNEGSKA (reference sequence). CDR3 sequence reads: CSASPSGGAQETQYF. The CDR3 DNA reads TGCAGTGCTAGTCCTAGCGGGGGGGCCCAAGAGACCCAGTACTTC.

The sample holds a few counts of this clonotype. The rearrangement joins TRBV7-9 to TRBJ2-1; D is undetermined. Germline assignment: CDR1 SEHNR and CDR2 FQNEAQ (reference sequence). The CDR3 is 13 residues long. With 5 bases removed from V and 5 bases from J, the gap between germline ends came to 10 bases. CDR3 nucleotides: TGTGCCAGCAGCCCCCCTGGGGACAATGAGCAGTTCTTC. As protein: CASSPPGDNEQFF.

The chain joins TRBV4-3 to TRBJ2-3; D is uncertain. Trimming cost V 3 bases and J 5 bases, with 9 bases left between them. Germline V gene sequence: CDR1 LGHNA, CDR2 YSLEER. The CDR3 sequence is 13 residues long. For the CDR3, the DNA is TGCGCCAGCAGCCACCTACGGAGAGATACGCAGTATTTT. Translating gives CASSHLRRDTQYF.

A single count supports this clonotype. The V call is TRBV6-2 or TRBV6-3, the J call TRBJ1-6; TRBD1 matches at 7 bases. Germline CDR1 reads MNHEY; CDR2 reads SVGEGT. The length of the CDR3 is 14 residues. The junction had 6 bases not matched to a gene; V was cut back by 7 bases and J by 6 bases. The CDR3: CASKQGLSNSPLHF. CDR3 sequence (DNA): TGTGCCAGCAAACAGGGGCTATCTAATTCACCCCTCCACTTT.

This clonotype was recorded a few times. The V gene is TRBV5-8, the J gene TRBJ2-4; 7 bases fit TRBD1. CDR3 length equals 13 residues. V was clipped by 3 bases and J by 10 bases; unmatched bases: 7. Germline assignment: CDR1 SGHTS and CDR2 YDEGEE. The DNA of the CDR3 is TGTGCCAGCAGCTCCGGGACAGCAATTATTCAGTACTTC. Its protein product is CASSSGTAIIQYF.

The chain carries TRBV9 and TRBJ2-5; 7 nucleotides line up with TRBD1. Trimming cost V 4 bases and J 0 bases; bases outside gene matches: 3. The CDR3 is 14 residues long. The V gene's germline CDR1 is SGDLS and CDR2 YYNGEE. CDR3 sequence reads: CASSPRGYQETQYF. The CDR3 DNA reads TGTGCCAGCAGCCCCAGGGGGTACCAAGAGACCCAGTACTTC.

Ten or more counts support this clonotype. This rearrangement joins TRBV12-3 or TRBV12-4 to TRBJ2-7, with D possibly called TRBD1 or TRBD2 (5 bases each). Trimming removed 6 bases from V and 1 base from J, with 19 bases in between. The CDR3 consists of 16 residues. The CDR3 DNA reads as TGTGCCAGCAGACGGGCAGGGAGCGGCCGATCCTACGAGCAGTACTTC. This sequence encodes CASRRAGSGRSYEQYF.

V gene TRBV20-1 combines with J gene TRBJ2-5; 7 bases line up with TRBD2. The CDR3 extends over 12 amino acids. The junction had 1 base not matched to a gene; V was cut back by 3 bases and J by 3 bases. Germline-derived CDR1 and CDR2 are DFQATT and SNEGSKA (reference sequence). The CDR3: CSASGGKETQYF. CDR3 DNA: TGCAGTGCTAGCGGGGGGAAAGAGACCCAGTACTTC.

This clonotype has more than one count but fewer than ten. V usage is TRBV7-9 and J usage is TRBJ2-5, with 9 bases matching TRBD1. The CDR3 has 16 residues. V was pared by 5 bases and J by 2 bases, with 9 bases of the junction left unmatched. Germline V gene sequence: CDR1 SEHNR, CDR2 FQNEAQ (reference sequence). CDR3 region: CASSARDREAQETQYF. The DNA for the CDR3 is TGTGCCAGCAGCGCGCGGGACAGGGAGGCGCAAGAGACCCAGTACTTC.

This clonotype was counted a few times. V is TRBV28 and J is TRBJ2-7; TRBD1 agrees at 8 bases. The V gene end was trimmed by 9 bases and the J gene end by 1 base; junction bases not matched to a gene: 17. The germline gives CDR1 MDHEN, CDR2 SYDVKM. CDR3 length: 17 residues. For the CDR3, the DNA is TGTGCCAGTACAAGTCCCAGGGGGCAAGTAGGTTCCTACGAGCAGTACGTC. Translation: CASTSPRGQVGSYEQYV.

This clonotype was seen only a few times. The chain uses TRBV5-5 and TRBJ2-6; D may be TRBD2 (5 bases). There are 17 residues in the CDR3. From germline, CDR1 is SGHKS and CDR2 YYEKEE (reference sequence). The V end was cut by 5 bases, the J end by 0 bases, with 15 bases between. CDR3 sequence reads: CASRKAGGGSGANVLTF. DNA for the CDR3: TGTGCCAGCAGAAAGGCGGGTGGTGGCTCTGGGGCCAACGTCCTGACTTTC.

V usage is TRBV6-2 or TRBV6-3 and J usage is TRBJ1-5; D is unclear. In germline, CDR1 is MNHEY, CDR2 SVGEGT. The CDR3 length is 16 residues. V dropped 5 bases and J dropped 6 bases, with 20 bases sitting between them. The CDR3 coding sequence is TGTGCCAGCAGTGACACAATTAGGATCGGGATTCAGCCCCAGCATTTT. Translated, it gives CASSDTIRIGIQPQHF.

This clonotype was seen more than once but under ten times. The gene calls are TRBV29-1 and TRBJ1-2, with D possibly being TRBD1 (5 bases). Germline loops: CDR1 SQVTM, CDR2 ANQGSEA. Deletions cut 5 bases from V and 4 bases from J, with 17 bases between. CDR3 length equals 14 residues. This CDR3 is CSVHRDLGFYGYTF. As DNA, the CDR3 is TGCAGCGTTCACCGGGACTTGGGGTTCTATGGCTACACCTTC.